This TCR beta chain was sequenced for a study of T cell changes during pregnancy in multiple sclerosis (dated by TCRdb to between 2017 and 2020). With respect to the entire study: The study looked at changes in the T cell repertoire across pregnancy in women with multiple sclerosis.

From the germline V gene, CDR1 is LGHNT and CDR2 is FRNRAP. Cut back by 6 bases and 5 bases, the V and J ends lie 11 bases apart. The CDR3 starts with the cysteine, ends with the phenylalanine, and has 12 residues. Only the CDR3 part of the read is kept: 36 bases, read in frame from the first base. This clone was counted between two and nine times. Its recognized antigen is unknown. Per-base quality was not reported, and no clone a single base away is much larger than it. The library was produced with the immunoSEQ multiplex PCR assay. TCRdb carries this immuneACCESS record with in-frame sequences only. Its versions omit some clonotypes, under half of them owing to an unresolved V gene in the studies checked, with the rest unexplained. The sample profile shows tens of thousands of clones; over 85% of them were found once. The ten largest account for 3.2% of the sample.

This TCR derives from a female donor with multiple sclerosis, enrolled in a pregnancy study. Sequences were derived from CD8+ T cells from peripheral blood mononuclear cells, sampled in the second trimester of pregnancy. The rearrangement combines TRBV12-5 with TRBJ2-7; 5 matching bases give a weak D call of TRBD1. The nucleotide sequence is TGTGCTAGTGGGAATCAGGGCAACGAGCAGTACTTC. The resulting protein is CASGNQGNEQYF.